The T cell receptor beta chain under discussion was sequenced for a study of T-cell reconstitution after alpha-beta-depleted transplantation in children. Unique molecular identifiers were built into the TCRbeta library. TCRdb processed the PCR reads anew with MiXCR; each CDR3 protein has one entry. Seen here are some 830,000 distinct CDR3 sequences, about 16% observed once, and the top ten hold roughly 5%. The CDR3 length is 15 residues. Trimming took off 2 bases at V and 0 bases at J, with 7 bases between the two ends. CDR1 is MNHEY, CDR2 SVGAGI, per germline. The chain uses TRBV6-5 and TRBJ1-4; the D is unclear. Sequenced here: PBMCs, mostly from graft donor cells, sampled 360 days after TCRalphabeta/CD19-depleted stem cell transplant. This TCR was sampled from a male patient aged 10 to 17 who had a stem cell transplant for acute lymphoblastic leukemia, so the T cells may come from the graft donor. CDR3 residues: CASSYHRPTNEKLFF. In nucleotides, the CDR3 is TGTGCCAGCAGTTACCATCGACCAACTAATGAAAAACTGTTTTTT.